This TCR beta chain was captured in a study of blood T cell repertoires in COVID-19. At the level of the study: From T cells, B-cell-depleted T cells, or PBMCs came the material, which was cDNA or gDNA.

The Seattle site enrolled patients during active infection and followed them longitudinally. In the study's own analysis: Amplified reference gene primers provided the basis for estimating nucleated cell counts. The table came from immunoSEQ multiplex PCR; TCRdb's copy has only in-frame clones and leaves some out. Clone size and the V and J calls come from that table; the DNA yielded D and trimming. The data contain around 50,000 clones, 65% to 85% of them singletons. This CDR3 has 15 amino acids. V dropped 0 bases and J dropped 0 bases, with 8 bases sitting between them. Looked up from germline, CDR1 is MGHDK and CDR2 is SYGVNS.

This sequence was found in a man aged 80 or over with COVID-19, enrolled during active disease. This chain connects TRBV25-1 to TRBJ1-1, with D possibly being TRBD1 (5 bases). Material for sequencing was peripheral blood. CDR3 sequence: CASSEYRGMNTEAFF. CDR3 coding DNA: TGTGCCAGCAGTGAATATAGGGGTATGAACACTGAAGCTTTCTTT.